The next 27 T cell receptor beta chains were all read from a single sample in a study of shared clonotypes between healthy human individuals. CD8 cells classed as naive were CD45RO-negative and positively selected for CCR7, excluding terminally differentiated effector memory CD45RA+ cells. Libraries were prepared by immunoSEQ multiplex PCR; TCRdb keeps only in-frame clonotypes and omits some of them. Altogether about 680,000 clones are present, about 90% being singletons, with the ten largest covering about 24%. Input material: naive CD8+ T cells sorted from blood. The receptors shown here come from a man in his thirties or forties in good health.

The genes are TRBV28 and TRBJ1-4; no firm D call. The V end was cut by 4 bases, the J end by 5 bases, with 2 bases between. The CDR3 extends over 11 amino acids. CDR1 is MDHEN, CDR2 SYDVKM, per germline. The CDR3 protein is CASSWNEKLFF. CDR3 DNA: TGTGCCAGCAGTTGGAATGAAAAACTGTTTTTT.

V is TRBV27 and J is TRBJ1-1; 8 positions match TRBD1. V trimming: 6 bases; J trimming: 0 bases; junction bases outside the gene matches: 6. The germline V gene encodes CDR1 MNHEY and CDR2 SMNVEV (reference sequence). The CDR3 covers 15 residues. The CDR3 DNA sequence: TGTGCCAGCAGGACAGGGGCCATCATGAACACTGAAGCTTTCTTT. Its translation: CASRTGAIMNTEAFF.

The V and J genes are TRBV7-9 and TRBJ2-4; 7 nucleotides match TRBD2. The germline V gene has CDR1 SEHNR and CDR2 FQNEAQ (reference sequence). J lost 1 base, V lost 4 bases, and 10 bases had no gene match. The CDR3 consists of 17 residues. CDR3 sequence reads: CASSSTVGGTAKNIQYF. The CDR3 coding sequence is TGTGCCAGCAGCTCCACTGTGGGGGGGACGGCCAAAAACATTCAGTACTTC.

The chain employs TRBV10-1 and TRBJ2-1, with TRBD2 matching 7 bases. Trimming removed 2 bases from V and 7 bases from J; junction bases left unmatched: 5. The CDR3 is 14 amino acids. Looked up from germline, CDR1 is WNHNN and CDR2 is SYGVQD (reference sequence). The CDR3 loop reads CASSEAGVGNEQFF. The CDR3 DNA sequence: TGCGCCAGCAGTGAGGCGGGAGTAGGTAATGAGCAGTTCTTC.

This rearrangement joins TRBV7-2 to TRBJ2-7; no clear D. This CDR3 is 14 amino acids long. V dropped 0 bases and J dropped 3 bases, with 9 bases sitting between them. Germline CDR1 and CDR2: SGHTA and FQGNSA. CDR3 amino acids: CASSLALGGYEQYF. The CDR3 region has the DNA TGTGCCAGCAGCTTAGCTCTCGGCGGCTACGAGCAGTACTTC.

This rearrangement joins TRBV11-2 to TRBJ2-7; 7 nucleotides match TRBD2. Germline V lookup: CDR1 SGHAT, CDR2 FQNNGV. The trim removed 5 bases at V and 2 bases at J, leaving 6 bases unmatched. The CDR3 totals 14 residues. The CDR3 region has the DNA TGTGCCAGCAGCCTAGCGGTAGGCCCCTACGAGCAGTACTTC. Translating gives CASSLAVGPYEQYF.

This rearrangement joins TRBV10-3 to TRBJ2-3, with 8 positions matching TRBD1. V gave up 3 bases and J gave up 1 base; unmatched junction bases: 12. This CDR3 is 18 amino acids long. Germline CDR1 ENHRY, CDR2 SYGVKD. CDR3 DNA: TGTGCCATCAGTGAACCGGTCCGGGACAGGCTGGGCACAGATACGCAGTATTTT. It yields the protein CAISEPVRDRLGTDTQYF.

The chain uses TRBV2 and TRBJ2-7; TRBD1 aligns across 7 bases. CDR1 and CDR2 from the germline V gene are SNHLY and FYNNEI. V was clipped by 6 bases and J by 4 bases; unmatched bases: 3. The CDR3 totals 12 residues. CDR3 coding DNA: TGTGCCAGCAGGGGACAGCCGTACGAGCAGTACTTC. Encoded protein: CASRGQPYEQYF.

This clone was seen just once. The chain couples TRBV7-9 to TRBJ2-1; the match to TRBD2 covers 9 bases. Germline-derived CDR1 and CDR2 are SEHNR and FQNEAQ (reference sequence). V was clipped by 2 bases and J by 5 bases; unmatched bases: 4. The CDR3 runs 15 residues. This CDR3 is CASSLSSGDNNEQFF. The CDR3 region has the DNA TGTGCCAGCAGCTTATCTAGCGGGGATAACAATGAGCAGTTCTTC.

The chain uses TRBV9 and TRBJ2-1; possible D gene TRBD2, 6 bases. The germline V gene encodes CDR1 SGDLS and CDR2 YYNGEE. The V and J ends lost 4 bases and 4 bases respectively, with 12 bases between them. The CDR3 loop spans 14 amino acids. CDR3 sequence: CASSLGTGYNEQFF. CDR3 nucleotide sequence: TGTGCCAGCAGCTTAGGGACTGGGTACAATGAGCAGTTCTTC.

J is TRBJ2-5 and V is TRBV6-6; D may be TRBD2 (6 bases). This CDR3 comprises 14 residues. CDR1 and CDR2 (germline): MNHNY, SVGAGI (reference sequence). The V and J ends lost 4 bases and 2 bases respectively, with 11 bases between them. DNA of the CDR3: TGTGCCAGCAGTTCCCTAGCGAAACAAGAGACCCAGTACTTC. Protein sequence: CASSSLAKQETQYF.

V usage is TRBV9 and J usage is TRBJ1-2, with D perhaps TRBD1 (6 bases). From germline, CDR1 is SGDLS and CDR2 YYNGEE. Between the trimmed V and J ends, which lost 3 bases and 6 bases, there was a span of 15 bases. This CDR3 spans 14 amino acids. The CDR3 spells CASSAKWSGDGYTF. The DNA for the CDR3 is TGTGCCAGCAGCGCCAAGTGGTCAGGGGATGGCTACACCTTC.

V gene TRBV11-2 combines with J gene TRBJ2-3; no firm D call. The V and J ends lost 3 bases and 4 bases respectively, with 5 bases between them. Germline V CDR1 and CDR2: SGHAT, FQNNGV. The CDR3 covers 12 residues. The CDR3 reads CASSFGSDTQYF. The DNA of the CDR3 is TGTGCCAGCAGCTTTGGTTCAGATACGCAGTATTTT.

The chain combines TRBV29-1 with TRBJ1-1; TRBD1 matches at 7 bases. The germline gives CDR1 SQVTM, CDR2 ANQGSEA. This CDR3 contains 15 residues. Losses at the gene ends were 0 bases for V and 6 bases for J; bases not matched to a gene: 10. This CDR3 reads CSVEDPPTGRPEAFF. The CDR3 DNA sequence: TGCAGCGTTGAAGATCCGCCGACAGGGAGACCTGAAGCTTTCTTT.

CDR3 in amino acids: CASSFAGVNQPQHF. In nucleotides, the CDR3 is TGTGCCAGCAGTTTCGCAGGGGTTAATCAGCCCCAGCATTTT. The chain joins TRBV27 to TRBJ1-5; D perhaps matches TRBD1 (6 bases). The CDR3 is 14 amino acids. With 3 bases removed from V and 4 bases from J, the gap between germline ends came to 10 bases. Germline loops: CDR1 MNHEY, CDR2 SMNVEV (reference sequence).

This chain uses TRBV7-9 with TRBJ1-2; TRBD1 is a possible D gene (6 bases). V was trimmed by 4 bases and J by 0 bases, leaving 12 bases between them. In germline, CDR1 is SEHNR, CDR2 FQNEAQ (reference sequence). The CDR3 sequence is 15 residues long. The DNA for the CDR3 is TGTGCCAGCAGCTCTCAGGGGAAGTCTAACTATGGCTACACCTTC. Translation: CASSSQGKSNYGYTF.

CDR3 bases: TGCGCCAGCAGCACCCAGTTGAGGAGCTCCTACGAGCAGTACTTC. As protein: CASSTQLRSSYEQYF. The chain links TRBV4-1 to TRBJ2-7, with D unclear. V lost 5 bases, J lost 0 bases, and 14 bases lay in between. Germline V CDR1 and CDR2: MGHRA, YSYEKL. CDR3 size: 15 residues.

This rearrangement joins TRBV6-1 to TRBJ2-1; D gene unclear. There are 13 residues in the CDR3. The V end was cut by 2 bases, the J end by 10 bases, with 12 bases between. Germline CDR1 is MNHNS and CDR2 is SASEGT. In DNA, the CDR3 is TGTGCCAGCAGTGAAATGGATACCGGAGAGCAGTTCTTC. Encoded protein: CASSEMDTGEQFF.

The rearrangement uses TRBV27 and TRBJ2-6; tentative D call: TRBD2 (5 bases). The V end was cut by 6 bases, the J end by 0 bases, with 9 bases between. This CDR3 has 15 residues. Germline V gene data show CDR1 as MNHEY and CDR2 as SMNVEV (reference sequence). The CDR3 coding sequence is TGTGCCAGCAGAAAGGCGGGCTCTGGGGCCAACGTCCTGACTTTC. Protein sequence: CASRKAGSGANVLTF.

This chain connects TRBV13 to TRBJ2-5; 7 bases align to TRBD2. This CDR3 region has 15 residues. Trimming took 5 bases from V and 5 from J; bases not matched to a gene: 11. The germline CDR1 and CDR2 sequences are PRHDT and FYEKMQ (reference sequence). The CDR3 DNA is TGTGCCAGCAGCCCACAGGTGGGGGGGATTGAGACCCAGTACTTC. This translates into CASSPQVGGIETQYF. Combining the CDR3 with reference TRBV13 and TRBJ2-5 gives the whole variable domain AAGVIQSPRHLIKEKRETATLKCYPIPRHDTVYWYQQGPGQDPQFLISFYEKMQSDKGSIPDRFSAQQFSDYHSELNMSSLELGDSALYFCASSPQVGGIETQYFGPGTRLLVL.

The chain is built from TRBV7-9 and TRBJ2-2; D is perhaps TRBD2 (5 bases). V was trimmed by 9 bases and J by 7 bases, leaving 15 bases between them. The CDR3 sequence is 13 residues long. The germline gives CDR1 SEHNR, CDR2 FQNEAQ (reference sequence). The CDR3, as DNA: TGTGCCAGTCCGAGGGTAGCGCGCGGGGAGCTGTTTTTT. Translated: CASPRVARGELFF. Combining the CDR3 with reference TRBV7-9 and TRBJ2-2 gives the whole variable domain DTGVSQNPRHKITKRGQNVTFRCDPISEHNRLYWYRQTLGQGPEFLTYFQNEAQLEKSRLLSDRFSAERPKGSFSTLEIQRTEQGDSAMYLCASPRVARGELFFGEGSRLTVL.

The rearrangement uses TRBV5-4 and TRBJ2-5; D gene unclear. The V end lost 1 base, the J end lost 2 bases, and 9 bases lay between the germline ends. Germline V gene data show CDR1 as SGHNT and CDR2 as YYREEE (reference sequence). The CDR3 contains 14 residues. CDR3 in amino acids: CASSLWTEQETQYF. The CDR3 DNA sequence: TGTGCCAGCAGCTTGTGGACGGAACAAGAGACCCAGTACTTC.

V and J are TRBV18 and TRBJ2-1, with a possible D match to TRBD2 (6 bases). Germline V CDR1 and CDR2: KGHSH, LQKENI. Trimming left V 5 bases short and J 8 bases short, with 16 bases between. There are 14 residues in the CDR3. This CDR3 reads CASSSLPSDHEQFF. Here the CDR3 DNA reads TGTGCCAGCTCATCCCTTCCTAGCGACCATGAGCAGTTCTTC.

The rearrangement uses TRBV5-1 and TRBJ2-7; D gene uncertain. V was shortened by 3 bases and J by 3 bases, with 13 bases between the two germline ends. The CDR3 has 14 residues. CDR1 and CDR2 (germline): SGHRS, YFSETQ. CDR3 amino acids: CASSSVESGYEQYF. The CDR3 nucleotides are TGCGCCAGCAGCTCGGTAGAGTCGGGCTACGAGCAGTACTTC.

The CDR3 sequence: CASSYTVGLLRYEQYF. The CDR3 nucleotides read TGTGCCAGCAGCTATACTGTTGGACTACTCCGCTACGAGCAGTACTTC. This chain uses TRBV7-9 with TRBJ2-7, with D perhaps TRBD2 (6 bases). CDR1 and CDR2 from the germline V gene are SEHNR and FQNEAQ (reference sequence). The CDR3 has 16 residues. Trimming removed 4 bases from V and 3 bases from J, with 19 bases in between.

This chain joins TRBV29-1 and TRBJ2-1; no clear D. The CDR3 contains 12 residues. Germline CDR1 reads SQVTM; CDR2 reads ANQGSEA. Trimming cost V 4 bases and J 4 bases, with 8 bases left between them. As DNA, the CDR3 is TGCAGCGTTGTGGAGCGTTACAATGAGCAGTTCTTC. Its protein is CSVVERYNEQFF.

In its sample, this clone was seen a few times. The chain uses TRBV27 and TRBJ2-7; D is possibly TRBD1 (5 bases). Looked up from germline, CDR1 is MNHEY and CDR2 is SMNVEV (reference sequence). V lost 2 bases, J lost 7 bases, and 12 bases lay in between. The CDR3 totals 13 residues. CDR3 DNA sequence: TGTGCCAGCAGTTTAGCCTCAGGGTGGGAGCAGTACTTC. Amino acid sequence: CASSLASGWEQYF.